This record concerns one T cell receptor (beta chain) sequence. Its specificity is not known. These data are taken from a study of shared clonotypes between healthy human individuals. Trimming cost V 0 bases and J 2 bases, with 7 bases left between them. CDR1 is SEHNR and CDR2 is FQNEAQ in the germline V gene (reference sequence). CDR3 size: 14 residues. Study-level points and caveats: Generation probabilities were higher for clonotypes shared across all four sorted-subset donors than for unshared ones.

Profiled with immunoSEQ multiplex PCR; TCRdb holds only in-frame clones, not every one. This table has about 110,000 clones, approximately 70% appearing once. V and J are TRBV7-9 and TRBJ2-5, with D possibly TRBD2 on 5 matching bases. Sequences were obtained from memory CD8+ T cells sorted from blood. Subset indicated: CD45RO+ cells pooled with CCR7-negative TemRA cells. The source of this sequence is a woman in her twenties or thirties in good health. This CDR3 reads CASSLALAQETQYF. The CDR3 region has the DNA TGTGCCAGCAGCTTAGCGCTAGCTCAAGAGACCCAGTACTTC.